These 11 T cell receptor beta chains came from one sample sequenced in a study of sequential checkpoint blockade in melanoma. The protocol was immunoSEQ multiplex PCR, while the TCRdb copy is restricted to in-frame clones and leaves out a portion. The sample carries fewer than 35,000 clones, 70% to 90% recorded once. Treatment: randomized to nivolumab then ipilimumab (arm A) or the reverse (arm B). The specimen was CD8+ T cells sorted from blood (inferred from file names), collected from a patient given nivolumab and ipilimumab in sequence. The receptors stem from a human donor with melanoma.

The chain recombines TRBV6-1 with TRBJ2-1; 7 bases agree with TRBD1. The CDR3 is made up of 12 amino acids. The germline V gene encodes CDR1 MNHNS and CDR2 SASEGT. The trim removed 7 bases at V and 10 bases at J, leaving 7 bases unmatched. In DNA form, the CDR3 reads TGTGCCAGCACTTTAGGGGGCCACGAGCAGTTCTTC. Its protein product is CASTLGGHEQFF.

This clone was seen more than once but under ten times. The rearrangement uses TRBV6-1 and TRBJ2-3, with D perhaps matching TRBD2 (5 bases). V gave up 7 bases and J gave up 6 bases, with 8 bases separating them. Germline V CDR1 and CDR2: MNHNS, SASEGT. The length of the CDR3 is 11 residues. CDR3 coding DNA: TGTGCCAGCACGCCGGGGGATACGCAGTATTTT. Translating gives CASTPGDTQYF.

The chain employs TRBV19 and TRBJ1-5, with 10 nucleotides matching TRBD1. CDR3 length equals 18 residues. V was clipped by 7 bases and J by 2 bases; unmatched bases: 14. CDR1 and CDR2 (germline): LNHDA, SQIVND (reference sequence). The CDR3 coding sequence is TGTGCCAGTAATGCCGGGACAGGGGACCTTCTTGGCAATCAGCCCCAGCATTTT. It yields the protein CASNAGTGDLLGNQPQHF.

The CDR3 region is CASSPGGGYEQYF. The CDR3 coding sequence is TGTGCCAGCAGTCCGGGGGGGGGCTACGAGCAGTACTTC. The genes are TRBV28 and TRBJ2-7; 8 bases are shared with TRBD2. After removal of 5 bases from V and 3 bases from J, the junction contained 3 bases not matched to a gene. Germline lookup yields CDR1 MDHEN and CDR2 SYDVKM. This CDR3 region has 13 residues.

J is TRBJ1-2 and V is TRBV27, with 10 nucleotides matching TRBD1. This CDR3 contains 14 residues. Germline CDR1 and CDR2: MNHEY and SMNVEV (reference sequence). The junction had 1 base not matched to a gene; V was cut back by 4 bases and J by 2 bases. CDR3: CASSWTGGNYGYTF. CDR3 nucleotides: TGTGCCAGCAGTTGGACAGGGGGAAACTATGGCTACACCTTC.

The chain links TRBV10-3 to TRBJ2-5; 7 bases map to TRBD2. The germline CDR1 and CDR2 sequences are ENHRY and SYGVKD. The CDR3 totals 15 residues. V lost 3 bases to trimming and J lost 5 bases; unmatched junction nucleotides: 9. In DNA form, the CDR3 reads TGTGCCATCAGTGATGGGGGGGATTCCGCCGAGACCCAGTACTTC. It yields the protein CAISDGGDSAETQYF.

The CDR3 DNA is TGTGCCAGCAGCATACACAGGGGAGGAAAACTGTTTTTT. Its translation is CASSIHRGGKLFF. This chain uses TRBV7-8 with TRBJ1-4; 7 bases align to TRBD1. The CDR3 totals 13 residues. The junction had 7 bases not matched to a gene; V was cut back by 5 bases and J by 10 bases. Germline V gene data show CDR1 as SGHVS and CDR2 as FQNEAQ.

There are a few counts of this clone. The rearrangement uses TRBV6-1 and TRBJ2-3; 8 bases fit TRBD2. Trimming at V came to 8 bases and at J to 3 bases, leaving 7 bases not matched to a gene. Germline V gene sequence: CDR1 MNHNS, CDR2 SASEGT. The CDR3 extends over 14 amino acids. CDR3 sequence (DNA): TGTGCCAGCGGACTAGCCGGGGAGACAGATACGCAGTATTTT. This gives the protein CASGLAGETDTQYF.

This CDR3 is CASSELLRDRVRNEQYF. In nucleotides, the CDR3 is TGTGCCAGCAGTGAGCTCCTCCGGGACAGGGTCAGGAACGAGCAGTACTTC. The chain joins TRBV7-9 to TRBJ2-7; 9 bases are a match to TRBD1. The CDR3 consists of 17 residues. With 6 bases clipped from V and 5 bases from J, the junction kept 17 bases outside the gene matches. Germline values: CDR1 SEHNR, CDR2 FQNEAQ (reference sequence).

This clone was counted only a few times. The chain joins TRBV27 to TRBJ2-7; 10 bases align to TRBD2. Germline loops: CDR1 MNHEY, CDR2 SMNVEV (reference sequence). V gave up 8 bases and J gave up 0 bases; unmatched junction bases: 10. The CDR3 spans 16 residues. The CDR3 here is CASGGPGLANSYEQYF. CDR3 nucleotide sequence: TGTGCCAGCGGGGGGCCGGGACTAGCGAACTCCTACGAGCAGTACTTC.

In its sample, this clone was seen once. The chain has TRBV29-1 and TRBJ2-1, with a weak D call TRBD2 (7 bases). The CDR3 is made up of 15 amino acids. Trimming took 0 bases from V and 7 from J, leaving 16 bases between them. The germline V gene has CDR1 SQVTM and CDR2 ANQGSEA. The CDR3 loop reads CSVEDHGGPVNEQFF. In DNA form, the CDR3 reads TGCAGCGTTGAAGATCACGGGGGGCCAGTAAATGAGCAGTTCTTC.